Below are 25 T cell receptor beta chains sequenced from a single sample in a study of cytomegalovirus exposure and HLA in healthy donors. Some clones are missing from TCRdb's copy, which holds only in-frame ones; the method was immunoSEQ multiplex PCR. Of 110,000 or so clones listed, 75% to 90% are singletons. Sequenced material: PBMCs. The receptors come from a man between 18 and 29 years old in good health and CMV-seropositive.

Only one count was recorded for this clone. The gene calls are TRBV2 and TRBJ1-1, with D hard to call. Trimming removed 6 bases at V and 1 base at J, with 6 bases between. The CDR3 length is 12 residues. Per the germline V gene, CDR1 is SNHLY and CDR2 is FYNNEI. The CDR3 sequence is CASRSGNTEAFF. DNA of the CDR3: TGTGCCAGCAGGTCGGGGAACACTGAAGCTTTCTTT.

The chain has TRBV11-2 and TRBJ2-5; 12 bases are shared with TRBD1. This CDR3 is 16 amino acids long. Germline V gives CDR1 SGHAT, CDR2 FQNNGV. The V and J ends lost 7 bases and 4 bases, in that order; junction bases with no gene match: 10. The CDR3 loop is CASKPGQGAWRETQYF. CDR3 coding DNA: TGTGCCAGCAAACCGGGACAGGGGGCTTGGAGAGAGACCCAGTACTTC.

This clone was seen only a few times. The chain couples TRBV18 to TRBJ1-2; D gene uncertain. The V gene's germline CDR1 is KGHSH and CDR2 LQKENI. This CDR3 contains 14 residues. V lost 0 bases and J lost 5, with 10 bases in between. In DNA form, the CDR3 reads TGTGCCAGCTCACCACCTGGCAGATCATATGGCTACACCTTC. Translating it yields CASSPPGRSYGYTF.

This sequence joins TRBV5-4 and TRBJ2-7; D might be TRBD1 (6 bases). Deletions cut 0 bases from V and 4 bases from J, with 8 bases between. The CDR3 is made up of 13 amino acids. Germline V gives CDR1 SGHNT, CDR2 YYREEE (reference sequence). CDR3 bases: TGTGCCAGCAGCTTGGCAGGGGAATACGAGCAGTACTTC. The encoded protein is CASSLAGEYEQYF.

The chain employs TRBV7-2 and TRBJ2-7; no firm D call. Germline-derived CDR1 and CDR2 are SGHTA and FQGNSA. With 1 base removed from V and 2 bases from J, the gap between germline ends came to 3 bases. This CDR3 comprises 12 residues. The DNA of the CDR3 is TGTGCCAGCAGCTTAGTTACCTACGAGCAGTACTTC. It yields the protein CASSLVTYEQYF. The variable domain in full, completed from reference TRBV7-2 and TRBJ2-7, reads GAGVSQSPSNKVTEKGKDVELRCDPISGHTALYWYRQSLGQGLEFLIYFQGNSAPDKSGLPSDRFSAERTGGSVSTLTIQRTQQEDSAVYLCASSLVTYEQYFGPGTRLTVT.

This sequence joins TRBV7-6 and TRBJ1-4; 9 nucleotides align to TRBD1. CDR1 and CDR2 from the germline V gene are SGHVS and FNYEAQ. The CDR3 contains 18 residues. J gave up 8 bases and V 1 base, and 14 bases lay outside the gene matches. The CDR3 DNA reads TGTGCCAGCAGCTTAGGGCCGGGACAGGGTCGGGGTCGCGAAAAACTGTTTTTT. It yields the protein CASSLGPGQGRGREKLFF.

The chain is built from TRBV11-2 and TRBJ1-2, with 7 nucleotides matching TRBD1. J lost 1 base, V lost 4 bases, and 6 bases had no gene match. CDR1 and CDR2 (germline): SGHAT, FQNNGV. CDR3 size: 15 residues. The CDR3 loop is CASSSGTVINYGYTF. The CDR3 coding sequence is TGTGCCAGCAGCTCCGGGACAGTAATTAACTATGGCTACACCTTC. Based on the CDR3 plus reference TRBV11-2 and TRBJ1-2, the full variable domain is EAGVAQSPRYKIIEKRQSVAFWCNPISGHATLYWYQQILGQGPKLLIQFQNNGVVDDSQLPKDRFSAERLKGVDSTLKIQPAKLEDSAVYLCASSSGTVINYGYTFGSGTRLTVV.

CDR3: CASSSGGSSGNTIYF. In DNA form, the CDR3 reads TGTGCCAGCAGCTCAGGGGGATCCTCTGGAAACACCATATATTTT. This sequence joins TRBV5-6 and TRBJ1-3; 7 bases are shared with TRBD1. V shed 3 bases, J shed 0 bases, and the junction held 3 bases outside the gene matches. CDR1 SGHDT and CDR2 YYEEEE come from the germline V gene. This CDR3 is built from 15 residues.

This chain links TRBV2 with TRBJ1-2, with D perhaps matching TRBD1 (5 bases). The CDR3 has 15 residues. V shed 4 bases and J shed 3 bases, with 15 bases lying between them. From germline, CDR1 is SNHLY and CDR2 FYNNEI. CDR3 DNA sequence: TGTGCCAGCAGTGTTGGGTCAGGCAGGGACTATGGCTACACCTTC. It specifies CASSVGSGRDYGYTF.

This chain links TRBV11-2 with TRBJ1-1; TRBD1 matches 9 bases. The V gene end was trimmed by 6 bases and the J gene end by 3 bases; junction bases not matched to a gene: 5. There are 14 residues in the CDR3. Germline CDR1 SGHAT, CDR2 FQNNGV. The CDR3 region has the DNA TGTGCCAGCAGGGGGACAGGGTTTTACACTGAAGCTTTCTTT. Translating it yields CASRGTGFYTEAFF.

The V gene is TRBV27, the J gene TRBJ2-3, with D tentatively TRBD2 (5 bases). Germline V CDR1 and CDR2: MNHEY, SMNVEV (reference sequence). V lost 7 bases and J lost 2, with 13 bases in between. This CDR3 is built from 14 residues. CDR3: CASKGELSTDTQYF. The CDR3 DNA sequence: TGTGCCAGCAAGGGAGAGCTTTCCACAGATACGCAGTATTTT.

The chain is built from TRBV5-1 and TRBJ2-2; TRBD2 is a possible D gene (6 bases). V shed 5 bases and J shed 4 bases, with 12 bases lying between them. CDR3 length: 14 residues. Germline CDR1 SGHRS, CDR2 YFSETQ. CDR3 nucleotide sequence: TGCGCCAGCAGGAAACTAGCAGGCACCGGGGAGCTGTTTTTT. It codes for CASRKLAGTGELFF.

The rearrangement uses TRBV4-3 and TRBJ2-3, with a tentative D call TRBD1 (5 bases). This CDR3 has 13 residues. In germline, CDR1 is LGHNA, CDR2 YSLEER. V was cut by 5 bases and J by 2 bases, with 8 bases left in between. The CDR3 loop is CASSGHFTDTQYF. CDR3 sequence (DNA): TGCGCCAGCAGCGGACACTTCACAGATACGCAGTATTTT.

The chain carries TRBV15 and TRBJ1-3; the D is unclear. The CDR3 sequence is 14 residues long. Germline values: CDR1 LNHNV, CDR2 YYDKDF (reference sequence). Trimming took off 4 bases at V and 1 base at J, with 8 bases between the two ends. The CDR3 loop is CATSNPGSGNTIYF. CDR3 bases: TGTGCCACCAGCAACCCGGGGTCTGGAAACACCATATATTTT.

The chain carries TRBV2 and TRBJ2-1, with 7 bases identical to TRBD1. This CDR3 has 15 residues. The J segment lost 6 bases and the V segment lost 6 bases, leaving 11 bases of the junction unmatched. Germline CDR1 and CDR2: SNHLY and FYNNEI. CDR3 sequence reads: CASRKRGGPLNEQFF. CDR3 coding DNA: TGTGCCAGCAGGAAGCGAGGGGGCCCCCTCAATGAGCAGTTCTTC.

This clone has just a few counts. The V call is TRBV28, the J call TRBJ1-2; tentative D call: TRBD1 (5 bases). Germline loops: CDR1 MDHEN, CDR2 SYDVKM. CDR3 size: 13 residues. Trimming stripped 11 bases from V and 2 bases from J, with 15 bases between. CDR3 loop: CAVDRAGNYGYTF. The CDR3 bases are TGTGCCGTTGATAGGGCAGGGAACTATGGCTACACCTTC.

V and J are TRBV9 and TRBJ2-1; 16 bases match TRBD2. CDR1 and CDR2 (germline): SGDLS, YYNGEE. Unmatched junction bases numbered 3, after V lost 0 bases and J lost 0 bases. This CDR3 spans 19 amino acids. The CDR3 DNA follows: TGTGCCAGCAGCGTAGAGGGACTAGCGGGGGGGCGCTCCTACAATGAGCAGTTCTTC. As protein: CASSVEGLAGGRSYNEQFF.

V usage is TRBV27 and J usage is TRBJ2-1; D is possibly TRBD2 (7 bases). CDR1 and CDR2 from the germline V gene are MNHEY and SMNVEV (reference sequence). V was shortened by 6 bases and J by 4 bases, with 25 bases between the two germline ends. The CDR3 contains 18 residues. CDR3 sequence reads: CASSPLGGGGVPYNEQFF. The CDR3 DNA follows: TGTGCCAGCAGCCCCCTCGGTGGCGGGGGCGTCCCGTACAATGAGCAGTTCTTC.

The chain uses TRBV5-1 and TRBJ2-3, with a weak D call TRBD1 (5 bases). V gave up 0 bases and J gave up 5 bases, with 10 bases separating them. Germline CDR1 reads SGHRS; CDR2 reads YFSETQ. The CDR3 is 14 amino acids. The CDR3 DNA reads as TGCGCCAGCAGCTTGGTGGGGCCTGGAGATACGCAGTATTTT. Its protein is CASSLVGPGDTQYF. Based on the CDR3 plus reference TRBV5-1 and TRBJ2-3, the full variable domain is KAGVTQTPRYLIKTRGQQVTLSCSPISGHRSVSWYQQTPGQGLQFLFEYFSETQRNKGNFPGRFSGRQFSNSRSEMNVSTLELGDSALYLCASSLVGPGDTQYFGPGTRLTVL.

This clone was counted between two and nine times. The genes are TRBV5-5 and TRBJ2-1; 7 bases are shared with TRBD1. The CDR3 extends over 13 amino acids. J was trimmed by 5 bases and V by 4 bases; bases with no gene match: 3. Germline V CDR1 and CDR2: SGHKS, YYEKEE (reference sequence). DNA for the CDR3: TGTGCCAGCAGCGTGGGACAGAACAATGAGCAGTTCTTC. Translated: CASSVGQNNEQFF.

The chain recombines TRBV4-1 with TRBJ2-3, with 10 positions matching TRBD2. Losses at the gene ends were 5 bases for V and 2 bases for J; bases not matched to a gene: 10. This CDR3 is built from 17 residues. Germline lookup yields CDR1 MGHRA and CDR2 YSYEKL. CDR3 sequence: CASSGPLAGYPTDTQYF. CDR3 sequence (DNA): TGCGCCAGCAGCGGCCCACTAGCGGGGTATCCCACAGATACGCAGTATTTT.

This sequence joins TRBV12-2 and TRBJ1-3. TRBV12-2 is a pseudogene. The CDR3 contains 15 residues. CDR3 loop: CASRLVGGSGNTIYF. In DNA form, the CDR3 reads TGTGCAAGTCGCTTAGTGGGGGGCTCTGGAAACACCATATATTTT.

In DNA, the CDR3 is TGTGCCACCAGCAGAGAAGGTCAGGGTAACACCGGGGAGCTGTTTTTT. Translating gives CATSREGQGNTGELFF. V gene TRBV15 combines with J gene TRBJ2-2; D is possibly TRBD1 (5 bases). CDR3 length: 16 amino acids. V dropped 0 bases and J dropped 2 bases, with 10 bases sitting between them. Germline lookup yields CDR1 LNHNV and CDR2 YYDKDF (reference sequence). The full variable domain, its missing parts supplied by reference TRBV15 and TRBJ2-2, is DAMVIQNPRYQVTQFGKPVTLSCSQTLNHNVMYWYQQKSSQAPKLLFHYYDKDFNNEADTPDNFQSRRPNTSFCFLDIRSPGLGDTAMYLCATSREGQGNTGELFFGEGSRLTVL.

The V and J genes are TRBV29-1 and TRBJ2-7; D is perhaps TRBD1 (6 bases). The CDR3 runs 11 residues. Trimming stripped 7 bases from V and 1 base from J, with 8 bases between. From germline, CDR1 is SQVTM and CDR2 ANQGSEA. CDR3 nucleotides: TGCAGCGCCCAGGGGTCCTACGAGCAGTACTTC. Translating gives CSAQGSYEQYF.

The chain has TRBV5-1 and TRBJ1-1; the match to TRBD1 covers 8 bases. V trimming: 4 bases; J trimming: 11 bases; junction bases outside the gene matches: 10. The CDR3 consists of 13 residues. Germline values: CDR1 SGHRS, CDR2 YFSETQ. The DNA of the CDR3 is TGCGCCAGCAGCCCGATCCAGGGGGCAAGGGCTTTCTTT. Its translation: CASSPIQGARAFF.